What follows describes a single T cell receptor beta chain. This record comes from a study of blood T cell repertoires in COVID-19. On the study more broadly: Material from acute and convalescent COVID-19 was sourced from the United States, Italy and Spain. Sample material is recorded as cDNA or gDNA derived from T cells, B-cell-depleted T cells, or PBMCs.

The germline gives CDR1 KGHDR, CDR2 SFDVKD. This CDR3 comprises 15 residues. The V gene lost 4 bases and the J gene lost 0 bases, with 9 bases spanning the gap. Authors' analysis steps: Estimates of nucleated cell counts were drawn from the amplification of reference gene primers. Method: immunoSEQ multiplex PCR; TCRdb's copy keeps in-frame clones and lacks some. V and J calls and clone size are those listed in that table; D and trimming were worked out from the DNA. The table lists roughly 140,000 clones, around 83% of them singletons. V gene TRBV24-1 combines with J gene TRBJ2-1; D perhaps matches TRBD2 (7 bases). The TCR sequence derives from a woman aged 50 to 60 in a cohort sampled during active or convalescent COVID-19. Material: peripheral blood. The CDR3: CATSERGGSYNEQFF. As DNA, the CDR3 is TGTGCCACCAGTGAGAGGGGGGGCTCCTACAATGAGCAGTTCTTC.